The 30 T cell receptor beta chains in this list originate from one sample, sequenced in a study of cytomegalovirus exposure and HLA in healthy donors. PCR used 60 Vbeta primers and 13 Jbeta primers. Using immunoSEQ multiplex PCR, the repertoire was profiled, and TCRdb retains in-frame clones only, with some absent. Among fewer than 130,000 clones listed, 70% to 85% were seen once. The sample consisted of PBMCs. These receptor sequences come from a middle-aged woman in good health and CMV-seronegative.

This sequence joins TRBV6-1 and TRBJ2-5, with 9 bases matching TRBD1. The CDR3 spans 14 residues. V shed 2 bases and J 8 bases; nucleotides not matched to a gene: 6. Germline V gene data show CDR1 as MNHNS and CDR2 as SASEGT. DNA of the CDR3: TGTGCCAGCAGTGAAATAAGGACAGGGGAAACCCAGTACTTC. This sequence encodes CASSEIRTGETQYF.

This chain joins TRBV19 and TRBJ2-3; D not certain. Germline V gene lookup returns CDR1 LNHDA and CDR2 SQIVND (reference sequence). This CDR3 comprises 14 residues. V shed 6 bases and J shed 0 bases, with 10 bases lying between them. DNA for the CDR3: TGTGCCAGTAGGTCGGGTGCTAGCACAGATACGCAGTATTTT. Translated, it gives CASRSGASTDTQYF.

This clone was observed once. V gene TRBV18 combines with J gene TRBJ2-7, with 10 bases fitting TRBD2. This CDR3 has 13 amino acids. V lost 3 bases, J lost 5 bases, and 1 base stayed unmatched. CDR1 is KGHSH, CDR2 LQKENI, per germline. The CDR3 loop is CASSPSGRNEQYF. DNA for the CDR3: TGTGCCAGCTCACCTAGCGGGAGGAACGAGCAGTACTTC.

The CDR3 DNA sequence: TGTGCCAGCAGCCCGTGGAGGGTAACTGGGGCCAACGTCCTGACTTTC. This sequence encodes CASSPWRVTGANVLTF. The chain is built from TRBV7-2 and TRBJ2-6; D might be TRBD2 (6 bases). CDR3 length: 16 amino acids. The ends were cut back, 5 bases at V and 2 bases at J, with 13 bases in the middle. Germline assignment: CDR1 SGHTA and CDR2 FQGNSA.

The chain couples TRBV5-6 to TRBJ2-1; TRBD2 aligns across 10 bases. V lost 0 bases to trimming and J lost 7 bases; unmatched junction nucleotides: 7. The length of the CDR3 is 16 residues. Germline CDR1 SGHDT, CDR2 YYEEEE. In DNA form, the CDR3 reads TGTGCCAGCAGCTTGGCCTTTAGCGGGAGGCGTAATGAGCAGTTCTTC. Translating gives CASSLAFSGRRNEQFF.

The chain carries TRBV13 and TRBJ1-2; D possibly corresponds to TRBD1 (6 bases). V was pared by 5 bases and J by 8 bases, with 18 bases between. CDR3 size: 14 residues. Germline CDR1 PRHDT, CDR2 FYEKMQ (reference sequence). The CDR3 sequence: CASSLFGGPKGYTF. As DNA, the CDR3 is TGTGCCAGCAGCCTATTCGGGGGGCCGAAGGGCTACACCTTC.

The chain recombines TRBV29-1 with TRBJ2-1; D possibly corresponds to TRBD2 (5 bases). This CDR3 spans 15 amino acids. Looked up from germline, CDR1 is SQVTM and CDR2 is ANQGSEA. The V end was cut by 8 bases, the J end by 6 bases, with 23 bases between. In nucleotides, the CDR3 is TGCAGCACCGGCTTGCCGGCGGGTGGAGTCAATGAGCAGTTCTTC. This encodes CSTGLPAGGVNEQFF.

The chain recombines TRBV7-2 with TRBJ2-7, with 8 bases matching TRBD1. The CDR3 is made up of 15 amino acids. Germline values: CDR1 SGHTA, CDR2 FQGNSA. Unmatched junction bases numbered 4, after V lost 1 base and J lost 2 bases. CDR3 region: CASSLGWTGTYEQYF. The CDR3 DNA follows: TGTGCCAGCAGCTTAGGATGGACAGGGACCTACGAGCAGTACTTC.

The rearrangement uses TRBV10-1 and TRBJ1-4; possible D gene TRBD1, 5 bases. This CDR3 comprises 11 residues. Germline CDR1 and CDR2: WNHNN and SYGVQD (reference sequence). V lost 11 bases to trimming and J lost 7 bases, with 11 bases between them. The chain's CDR3 is CALGGGEKLFF. The CDR3 DNA reads as TGCGCCCTGGGGGGGGGTGAAAAACTGTTTTTT.

This clone has a handful of counts. The DNA for the CDR3 is TGTGCCAGCAGTCGGACTAGCCGCAATGAGCAGTTCTTC. Translating it yields CASSRTSRNEQFF. This chain uses TRBV6-5 with TRBJ2-1; 8 positions agree with TRBD2. Trimming removed 5 bases from V and 6 bases from J; junction bases left unmatched: 3. This CDR3 has 13 amino acids. Germline V CDR1 and CDR2: MNHEY, SVGAGI.

This clone was seen more than once but under ten times. The chain combines TRBV7-2 with TRBJ1-3; D might be TRBD1 (5 bases). The CDR3 has 16 amino acids. V was trimmed by 1 base and J by 0 bases, leaving 10 bases between them. Per germline, CDR1 SGHTA and CDR2 FQGNSA. The CDR3 coding sequence is TGTGCCAGCAGCTTAGGGGGCGTAGCCTCTGGAAACACCATATATTTT. Protein product: CASSLGGVASGNTIYF.

The chain recombines TRBV9 with TRBJ2-6, with a possible D match to TRBD1 (5 bases). Germline CDR1 and CDR2: SGDLS and YYNGEE. Trimming cost V 4 bases and J 11 bases, with 10 bases left between them. The CDR3 is 12 residues long. The DNA for the CDR3 is TGTGCCAGCAGCACCCCAGGGTACGTCCTGACTTTC. Amino acid sequence: CASSTPGYVLTF.

The chain carries TRBV18 and TRBJ1-5; D is perhaps TRBD1 (6 bases). Germline CDR1 is KGHSH and CDR2 is LQKENI. The CDR3 has 14 residues. The ends were cut back, 6 bases at V and 2 bases at J, with 11 bases in the middle. CDR3: CASSPGQRNQPQHF. For the CDR3, the DNA is TGTGCCAGCTCCCCAGGACAGCGCAATCAGCCCCAGCATTTT. The full variable domain, completed using reference TRBV18 and TRBJ1-5, is NAGVMQNPRHLVRRRGQEARLRCSPMKGHSHVYWYRQLPEEGLKFMVYLQKENIIDESGMPKERFSAEFPKEGPSILRIQQVVRGDSAAYFCASSPGQRNQPQHFGDGTRLSIL.

The chain has TRBV9 and TRBJ2-3, with 9 bases that match TRBD2. The V gene's germline CDR1 is SGDLS and CDR2 YYNGEE. The CDR3 totals 14 residues. Trimming took 6 bases from V and 7 from J; bases not matched to a gene: 9. CDR3 in amino acids: CASNLAGVANTQYF. CDR3 DNA: TGTGCCAGCAATTTAGCGGGAGTGGCAAATACGCAGTATTTT.

Points on this clone: Its ends do not fully match the called genes, so a read error is possible. The chain has TRBV7-2 and TRBJ1-3; 7 bases fit TRBD1. Germline V CDR1 and CDR2: SGHTA, FQGNSA. The CDR3 is 16 amino acids. The CDR3 coding sequence is TGTGCCAGCAGCTTTTCCGGGACAGCGTCTGGAAGCACCATATATTTT. Residues: CASSFSGTASGSTIYF.

V gene TRBV19 combines with J gene TRBJ1-6; 7 bases line up with TRBD1. The J segment lost 8 bases and the V segment lost 6 bases, leaving 19 bases of the junction unmatched. Germline V gene sequence: CDR1 LNHDA, CDR2 SQIVND (reference sequence). The CDR3 consists of 18 residues. The CDR3 bases are TGTGCCAGTAGAGCTTCCGGGACAGCCCCTGATCCGTATTCACCCCTCCACTTT. Encoded protein: CASRASGTAPDPYSPLHF.

This chain joins TRBV6-1 and TRBJ1-2; 7 bases line up with TRBD1. The CDR3 consists of 15 residues. Germline CDR1 is MNHNS and CDR2 is SASEGT. Losses at the gene ends were 9 bases for V and 8 bases for J; bases not matched to a gene: 18. This CDR3 is CASAPRTGQPGGYTF. In nucleotides, the CDR3 is TGTGCCAGTGCCCCCCGGACAGGCCAGCCTGGAGGCTACACCTTC.

CDR3 sequence: CASSLSGSPYEQYF. DNA of the CDR3: TGTGCCAGCAGTCTTTCGGGGTCCCCCTACGAGCAGTACTTC. The V gene is TRBV28, the J gene TRBJ2-7, with a weak D call TRBD2 (5 bases). Per the germline V gene, CDR1 is MDHEN and CDR2 is SYDVKM. The CDR3 is 14 amino acids. Trimming removed 5 bases from V and 2 bases from J, with 13 bases in between.

Regarding this clone: The sample holds other DNA sequences that translate to the same CDR3. The J gene is TRBJ2-1, the V gene TRBV27; D might be TRBD2 (7 bases). Germline V gene sequence: CDR1 MNHEY, CDR2 SMNVEV (reference sequence). Trimming cost V 6 bases and J 10 bases, with 25 bases left between them. The CDR3 extends over 16 amino acids. CDR3: CASSTTGLVGGREQFF. In nucleotides, the CDR3 is TGTGCCAGCAGCACTACGGGGTTAGTGGGGGGGCGGGAGCAGTTCTTC.

The rearrangement joins TRBV21-1 to TRBJ2-5; the D call in the table, TRBD1, was not verified against the DNA. TRBV21-1 is a pseudogene locus. The CDR3 length is 17 residues. This chain's CDR3 is CASSNLYRVGVEETQYF. CDR3 nucleotides: TGTGCCAGCAGCAACCTATACAGGGTAGGGGTTGAAGAGACCCAGTACTTC.

V and J are TRBV10-3 and TRBJ1-3, with D unresolved. V was trimmed by 6 bases and J by 1 base, leaving 10 bases between them. CDR3 length: 14 residues. The germline V gene has CDR1 ENHRY and CDR2 SYGVKD. The CDR3 loop is CAISTSESGNTIYF. CDR3 coding DNA: TGTGCCATCAGCACTAGTGAATCTGGAAACACCATATATTTT.

The rearrangement joins TRBV4-1 to TRBJ1-3; 7 nucleotides match TRBD1. This CDR3 is built from 16 residues. CDR1 MGHRA and CDR2 YSYEKL come from the germline V gene. With V trimmed by 4 bases and J by 8 bases, 14 bases remained unmatched. The CDR3 spells CASSPRTGQNYDTIYF. CDR3 DNA sequence: TGCGCCAGCAGCCCCCGTACGGGACAGAATTATGACACCATATATTTT.

This chain uses TRBV5-5 with TRBJ1-5; D not certain. V gave up 0 bases and J gave up 0 bases, with 4 bases separating them. CDR3 size: 14 residues. The V gene's germline CDR1 is SGHKS and CDR2 YYEKEE (reference sequence). CDR3 loop: CASSLGSSNQPQHF. The DNA for the CDR3 is TGTGCCAGCAGCTTGGGGAGTAGCAATCAGCCCCAGCATTTT. The whole variable domain, remainder taken from reference TRBV5-5 and TRBJ1-5, is DAGVTQSPTHLIKTRGQQVTLRCSPISGHKSVSWYQQVLGQGPQFIFQYYEKEERGRGNFPDRFSARQFPNYSSELNVNALLLGDSALYLCASSLGSSNQPQHFGDGTRLSIL.

The chain combines TRBV4-2 with TRBJ2-3; the match to TRBD2 covers 13 bases. With 3 bases clipped from V and 4 bases from J, the junction kept 13 bases outside the gene matches. The CDR3 length is 19 residues. Germline CDR1 and CDR2: LGHNA and YNFKEQ. The CDR3 loop is CASSHASPGLAGVPDTQYF. For the CDR3, the DNA is TGTGCCAGCAGCCATGCATCCCCCGGACTAGCGGGAGTCCCAGATACGCAGTATTTT.

V usage is TRBV7-6 and J usage is TRBJ2-5, with D perhaps TRBD1 (6 bases). Between the trimmed V and J ends, which lost 3 bases and 4 bases, there was a span of 9 bases. The germline CDR1 and CDR2 sequences are SGHVS and FNYEAQ. The CDR3 is 13 amino acids. The CDR3 loop is CASSFSRGETQYF. The CDR3 DNA sequence: TGTGCCAGCAGCTTCTCCAGGGGAGAGACCCAGTACTTC.

J is TRBJ1-6 and V is TRBV6-1; 7 nucleotides line up with TRBD1. This CDR3 is 14 amino acids long. The junction had 4 bases not matched to a gene; V was cut back by 6 bases and J by 5 bases. Germline V lookup: CDR1 MNHNS, CDR2 SASEGT. Written as DNA, the CDR3 is TGTGCCAGCAGCTGGACAGGAGATAATTCACCCCTCCACTTT. This codes for CASSWTGDNSPLHF.

V gene TRBV28 combines with J gene TRBJ1-1; weak D call: TRBD1 (6 bases). Trimming cost V 6 bases and J 4 bases, with 12 bases left between them. Per germline, CDR1 MDHEN and CDR2 SYDVKM. There are 13 residues in the CDR3. For the CDR3, the DNA is TGTGCCAGCAGCTCCCAGGGGTCCACTGAAGCTTTCTTT. As protein: CASSSQGSTEAFF.

V is TRBV5-1 and J is TRBJ1-3, with D unresolved. Germline values: CDR1 SGHRS, CDR2 YFSETQ. The ends were cut back, 2 bases at V and 0 bases at J, with 15 bases in the middle. There are 17 residues in the CDR3. The CDR3 loop is CASSFGLPLPSGNTIYF. The CDR3 DNA is TGCGCCAGCAGCTTCGGTCTTCCGTTGCCCTCTGGAAACACCATATATTTT.

The genes are TRBV5-4 and TRBJ2-3, with D possibly being TRBD2 (5 bases). Germline V gene data show CDR1 as SGHNT and CDR2 as YYREEE (reference sequence). This CDR3 is 16 amino acids long. Between the trimmed V and J ends, which lost 3 bases and 6 bases, there was a span of 20 bases. Here the CDR3 reads CASSSGSKRVSDTQYF. The CDR3 bases are TGTGCCAGCAGCTCGGGGTCGAAACGGGTTTCCGATACGCAGTATTTT.

The V call is TRBV27, the J call TRBJ2-7; the D gene is possibly TRBD1 (6 bases). There are 14 residues in the CDR3. V was clipped by 6 bases and J by 3 bases, with 15 bases between them. Germline V gene lookup returns CDR1 MNHEY and CDR2 SMNVEV (reference sequence). CDR3 region: CASRGARGNYEQYF. CDR3 coding DNA: TGTGCCAGCAGGGGGGCGCGCGGAAACTACGAGCAGTACTTC.